Given below is one T cell receptor beta chain in context. This sample was taken from a study of blood T cell repertoires in COVID-19. Turning to the study itself: Acute and convalescent COVID-19 samples came from the United States, Italy and Spain. Nucleic acid was either cDNA or gDNA, and it came from T cells, B-cell-depleted T cells, or PBMCs.

TCRdb's table, derived via immunoSEQ multiplex PCR, lists solely in-frame clones and lacks some. The data hold approximately 270,000 clones, with approximately 85% observed a single time. Germline CDR1 reads GTSNPN; CDR2 reads SVGIG (reference sequence). This CDR3 comprises 15 residues. Trimming removed 5 bases from V and 5 bases from J; junction bases left unmatched: 11. The sample taken for sequencing was peripheral blood. The chain couples TRBV30 to TRBJ2-5, with TRBD1 identical over 10 bases. The clonotype originates from a human donor with COVID-19, enrolled during active disease. The donor label of this sample is uncertain. The CDR3 spells CAWEPGQGSLETQYF. The CDR3 DNA reads as TGTGCCTGGGAACCGGGACAGGGGTCTTTGGAGACCCAGTACTTC.